This T cell receptor beta chain was sequenced during a study of OX40 agonist ivuxolimab in advanced cancers. Background on the study: Partial responses were achieved by three patients, one with hepatocellular carcinoma and two with cutaneous melanoma.

TCRdb's copy holds only in-frame clones and misses some; the assay was immunoSEQ multiplex PCR. Here the sample spans about 30,000 clones, 60% to 85% being singletons. This CDR3 spans 11 amino acids. Germline CDR1 is MNHNS and CDR2 is SASEGT. V lost 7 bases, J lost 8 bases, and 11 bases lay in between. This clonotype was sampled from an adult with an advanced solid tumor such as melanoma, head and neck, liver or kidney cancer. The material sequenced was CD4+ or CD8+ T cells sorted from blood, taken in a trial of the OX40 agonist ivuxolimab. The chain uses TRBV6-1 and TRBJ1-1; D unresolved. As DNA, the CDR3 is TGTGCCAGCAATACCACACCCGAAGCTTTCTTT. It codes for CASNTTPEAFF.